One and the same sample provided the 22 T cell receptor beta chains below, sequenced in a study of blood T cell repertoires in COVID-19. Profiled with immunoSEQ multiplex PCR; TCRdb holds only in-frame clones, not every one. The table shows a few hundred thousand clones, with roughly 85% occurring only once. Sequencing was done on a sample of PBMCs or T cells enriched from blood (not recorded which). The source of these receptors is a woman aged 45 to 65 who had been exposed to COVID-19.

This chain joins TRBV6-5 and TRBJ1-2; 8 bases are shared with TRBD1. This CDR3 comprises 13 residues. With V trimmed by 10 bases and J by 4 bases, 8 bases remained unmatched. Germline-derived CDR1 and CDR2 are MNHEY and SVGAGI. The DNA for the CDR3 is TGTGCCAACGCAGGGGGCGCTGGCTATGGCTACACCTTC. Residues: CANAGGAGYGYTF.

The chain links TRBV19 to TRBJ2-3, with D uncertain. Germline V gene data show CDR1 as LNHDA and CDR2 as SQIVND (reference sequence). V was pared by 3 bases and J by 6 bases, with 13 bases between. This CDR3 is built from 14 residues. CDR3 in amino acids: CASSIKRSTDTQYF. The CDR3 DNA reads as TGTGCCAGTAGTATCAAGAGGTCCACGGATACGCAGTATTTT. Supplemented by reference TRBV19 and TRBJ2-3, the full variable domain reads DGGITQSPKYLFRKEGQNVTLSCEQNLNHDAMYWYRQDPGQGLRLIYYSQIVNDFQKGDIAEGYSVSREKKESFPLTVTSAQKNPTAFYLCASSIKRSTDTQYFGPGTRLTVL.

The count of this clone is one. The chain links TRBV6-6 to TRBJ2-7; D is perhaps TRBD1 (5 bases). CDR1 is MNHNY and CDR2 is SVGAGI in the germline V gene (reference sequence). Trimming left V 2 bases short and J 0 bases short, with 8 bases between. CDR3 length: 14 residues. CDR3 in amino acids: CASSYTGFSYEQYF. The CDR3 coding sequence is TGTGCCAGCAGTTACACAGGATTCTCCTACGAGCAGTACTTC.

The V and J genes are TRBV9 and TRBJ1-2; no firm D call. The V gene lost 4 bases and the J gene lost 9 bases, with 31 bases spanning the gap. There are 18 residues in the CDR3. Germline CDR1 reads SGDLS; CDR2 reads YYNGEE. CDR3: CASSLYTEGSYKRKRYTF. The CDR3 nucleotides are TGTGCCAGCAGCCTCTACACGGAGGGCTCCTATAAGAGAAAACGCTACACCTTC. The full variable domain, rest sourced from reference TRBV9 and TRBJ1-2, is DSGVTQTPKHLITATGQRVTLRCSPRSGDLSVYWYQQSLDQGLQFLIQYYNGEERAKGNILERFSAQQFPDLHSELNLSSLELGDSALYFCASSLYTEGSYKRKRYTFGSGTRLTVV.

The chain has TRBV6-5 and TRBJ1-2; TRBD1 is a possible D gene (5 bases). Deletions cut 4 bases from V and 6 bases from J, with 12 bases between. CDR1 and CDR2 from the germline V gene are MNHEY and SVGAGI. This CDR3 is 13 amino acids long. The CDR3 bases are TGTGCCAGCAGTTTCTACAGGATGGATGGCTACACCTTC. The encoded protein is CASSFYRMDGYTF.

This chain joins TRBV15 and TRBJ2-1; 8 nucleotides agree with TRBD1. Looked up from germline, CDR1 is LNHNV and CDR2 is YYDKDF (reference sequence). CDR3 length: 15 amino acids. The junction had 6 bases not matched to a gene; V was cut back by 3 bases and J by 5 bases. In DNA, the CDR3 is TGTGCCACCAGCAGGTCCGGGACAGGCGACAATGAGCAGTTCTTC. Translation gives CATSRSGTGDNEQFF.

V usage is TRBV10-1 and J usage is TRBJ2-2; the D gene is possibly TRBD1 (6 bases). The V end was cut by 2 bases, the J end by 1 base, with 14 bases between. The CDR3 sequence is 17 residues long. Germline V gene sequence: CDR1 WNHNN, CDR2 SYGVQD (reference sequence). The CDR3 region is CASSETRPTGNTGELFF. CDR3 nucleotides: TGCGCCAGCAGTGAGACCCGGCCGACAGGGAACACCGGGGAGCTGTTTTTT.

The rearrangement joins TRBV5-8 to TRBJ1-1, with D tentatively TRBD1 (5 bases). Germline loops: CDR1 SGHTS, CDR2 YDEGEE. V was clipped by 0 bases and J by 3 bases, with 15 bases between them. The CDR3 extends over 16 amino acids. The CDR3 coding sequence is TGTGCCAGCAGCTTGGAGGTCTATGGGGCCCACACTGAAGCTTTCTTT. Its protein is CASSLEVYGAHTEAFF.

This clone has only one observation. The CDR3 region is CASKVLGAGHNGYTF. As DNA, the CDR3 is TGTGCCAGCAAAGTGCTGGGGGCAGGACATAATGGCTACACCTTC. The J gene is TRBJ1-2, the V gene TRBV13; possible D gene TRBD1, 6 bases. The germline V gene encodes CDR1 PRHDT and CDR2 FYEKMQ (reference sequence). The CDR3 extends over 15 amino acids. Trimming stripped 7 bases from V and 6 bases from J, with 21 bases between.

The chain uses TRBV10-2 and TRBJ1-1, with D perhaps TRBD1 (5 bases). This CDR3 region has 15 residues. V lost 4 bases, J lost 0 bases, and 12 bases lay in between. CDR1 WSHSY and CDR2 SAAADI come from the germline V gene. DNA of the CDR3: TGCGCCAGCAGTGGGGGGACTTACGTGAACACTGAAGCTTTCTTT. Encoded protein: CASSGGTYVNTEAFF.

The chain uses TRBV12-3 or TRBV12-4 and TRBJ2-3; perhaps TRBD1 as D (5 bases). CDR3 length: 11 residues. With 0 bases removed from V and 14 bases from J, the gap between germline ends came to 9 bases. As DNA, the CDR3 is TGTGCCAGCAGTTTAGCGGCAGGGTTGTATTTT. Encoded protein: CASSLAAGLYF.

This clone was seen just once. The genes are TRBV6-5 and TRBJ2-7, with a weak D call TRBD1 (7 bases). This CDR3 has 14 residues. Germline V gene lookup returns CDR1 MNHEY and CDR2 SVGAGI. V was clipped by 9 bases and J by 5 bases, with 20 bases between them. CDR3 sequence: CASSGGSGTHEQYF. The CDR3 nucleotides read TGTGCCAGTTCAGGGGGGTCAGGGACCCACGAGCAGTACTTC.

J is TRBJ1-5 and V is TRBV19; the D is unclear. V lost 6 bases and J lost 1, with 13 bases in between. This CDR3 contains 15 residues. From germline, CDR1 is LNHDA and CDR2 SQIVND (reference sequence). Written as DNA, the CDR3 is TGTGCCAGTAGCACCGCGGGGTGGAGCAATCAGCCCCAGCATTTT. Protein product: CASSTAGWSNQPQHF.

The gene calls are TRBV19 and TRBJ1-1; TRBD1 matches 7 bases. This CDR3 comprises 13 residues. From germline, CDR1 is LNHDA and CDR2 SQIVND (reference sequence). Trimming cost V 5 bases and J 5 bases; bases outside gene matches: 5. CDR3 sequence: CASSSQGRTEAFF. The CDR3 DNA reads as TGTGCCAGTAGTTCACAGGGGCGTACTGAAGCTTTCTTT.

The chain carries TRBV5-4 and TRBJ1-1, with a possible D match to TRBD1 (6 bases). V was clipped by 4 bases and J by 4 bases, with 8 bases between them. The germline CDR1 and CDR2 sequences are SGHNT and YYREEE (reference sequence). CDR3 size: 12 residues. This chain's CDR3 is CASSRRGTEAFF. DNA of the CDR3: TGTGCCAGCAGCCGCAGGGGCACTGAAGCTTTCTTT.

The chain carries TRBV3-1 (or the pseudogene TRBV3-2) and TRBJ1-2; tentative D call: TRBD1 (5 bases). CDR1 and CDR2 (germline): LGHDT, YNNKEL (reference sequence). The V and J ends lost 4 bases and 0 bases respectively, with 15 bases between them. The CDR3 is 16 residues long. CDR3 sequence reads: CASSPETVTANYGYTF. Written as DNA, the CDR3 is TGTGCCAGCAGCCCCGAGACAGTTACTGCTAACTATGGCTACACCTTC.

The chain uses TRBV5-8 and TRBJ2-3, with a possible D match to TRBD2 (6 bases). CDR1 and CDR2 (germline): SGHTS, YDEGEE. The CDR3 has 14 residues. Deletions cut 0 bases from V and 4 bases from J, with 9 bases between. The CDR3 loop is CASSLVRRADTQYF. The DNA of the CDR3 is TGTGCCAGCAGCTTGGTCAGGAGGGCAGATACGCAGTATTTT.

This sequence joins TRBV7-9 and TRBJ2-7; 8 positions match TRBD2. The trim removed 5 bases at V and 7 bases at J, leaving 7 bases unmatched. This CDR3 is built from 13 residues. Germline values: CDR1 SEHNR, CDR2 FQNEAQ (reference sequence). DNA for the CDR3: TGTGCCAGCAGCCAGGACGGGAGGGGGGAGCAGTACTTC. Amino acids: CASSQDGRGEQYF.

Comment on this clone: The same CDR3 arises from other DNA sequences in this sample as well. In nucleotides, the CDR3 is TGCGCCAGCAGCTTATACGGGGACACTGAAGCTTTCTTT. Its translation: CASSLYGDTEAFF. This sequence joins TRBV5-1 and TRBJ1-1; D is unclear. Trimming took 2 bases from V and 3 from J, leaving 8 bases between them. The CDR3 runs to 13 residues. The germline V gene has CDR1 SGHRS and CDR2 YFSETQ.

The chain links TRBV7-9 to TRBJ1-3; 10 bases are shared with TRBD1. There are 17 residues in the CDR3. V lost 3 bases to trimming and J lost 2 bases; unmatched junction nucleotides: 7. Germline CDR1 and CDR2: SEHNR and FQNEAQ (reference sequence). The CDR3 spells CASSFLGTGETGNTIYF. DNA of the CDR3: TGTGCCAGCAGCTTCCTTGGGACAGGGGAGACTGGAAACACCATATATTTT.

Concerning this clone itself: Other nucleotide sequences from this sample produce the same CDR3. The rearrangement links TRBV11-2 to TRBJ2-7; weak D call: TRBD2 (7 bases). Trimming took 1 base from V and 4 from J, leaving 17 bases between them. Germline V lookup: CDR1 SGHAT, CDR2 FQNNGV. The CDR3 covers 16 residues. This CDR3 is CASSLGIGGGGYEQYF. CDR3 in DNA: TGTGCCAGCAGCTTAGGGATTGGGGGGGGCGGGTACGAGCAGTACTTC. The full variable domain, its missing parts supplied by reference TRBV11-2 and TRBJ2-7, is EAGVAQSPRYKIIEKRQSVAFWCNPISGHATLYWYQQILGQGPKLLIQFQNNGVVDDSQLPKDRFSAERLKGVDSTLKIQPAKLEDSAVYLCASSLGIGGGGYEQYFGPGTRLTVT.

The CDR3 nucleotides are TGTGCCAGCGGGGGGCCGGCGGGGGCAAACAATGAGCAGTTCTTC. As protein: CASGGPAGANNEQFF. The chain employs TRBV2 and TRBJ2-1; maybe TRBD2 (7 bases). Germline V gene lookup returns CDR1 SNHLY and CDR2 FYNNEI. The ends were cut back, 8 bases at V and 5 bases at J, with 19 bases in the middle. The CDR3 has 15 residues.